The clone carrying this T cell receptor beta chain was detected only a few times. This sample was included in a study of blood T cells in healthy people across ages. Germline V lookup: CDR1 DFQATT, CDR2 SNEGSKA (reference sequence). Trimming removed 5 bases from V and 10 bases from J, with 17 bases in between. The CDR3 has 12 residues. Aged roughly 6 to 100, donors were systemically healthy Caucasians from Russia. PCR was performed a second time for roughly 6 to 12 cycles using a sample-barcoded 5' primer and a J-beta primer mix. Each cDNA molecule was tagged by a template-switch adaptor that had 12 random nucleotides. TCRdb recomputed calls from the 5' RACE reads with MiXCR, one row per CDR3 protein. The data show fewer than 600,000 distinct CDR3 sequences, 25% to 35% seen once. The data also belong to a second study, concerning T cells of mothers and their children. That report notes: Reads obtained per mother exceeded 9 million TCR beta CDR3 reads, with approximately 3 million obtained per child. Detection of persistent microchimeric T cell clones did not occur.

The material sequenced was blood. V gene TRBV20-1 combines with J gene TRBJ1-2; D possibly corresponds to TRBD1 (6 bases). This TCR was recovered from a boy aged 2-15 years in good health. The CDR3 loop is CSALTGTTHYTF. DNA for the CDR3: TGCAGTGCTCTAACCGGGACAACCCACTACACCTTC.